Each of the 4 T cell receptor beta chains below was sequenced from the same sample in a study of vaccination effects on CD4 cells after COVID-19. TCRdb's copy holds only in-frame clones and misses some; the assay was immunoSEQ multiplex PCR. Of just under 75,000 clones in the sample, nearly 75% were seen once. For these TCRs, the target antigens are not known. At the end of roughly ten days of culture, CD4+ T cells were isolated. Either the BNT162b2 or mRNA-1273 vaccine was given to participants in two doses. Sequencing used CD4+ T cells from PBMCs cultured without peptide, obtained after COVID-19 vaccination. The receptor set was obtained from a human donor who received a COVID-19 vaccine.

The chain employs TRBV5-1 and TRBJ1-3; D not certain. V was shortened by 1 base and J by 9 bases, with 11 bases between the two germline ends. Germline V CDR1 and CDR2: SGHRS, YFSETQ. The CDR3 has 13 residues. The CDR3: CASSLSVSGTIYF. CDR3 DNA sequence: TGCGCCAGCAGCTTGTCAGTCAGCGGCACCATATATTTT.

The chain links TRBV11-3 to TRBJ2-3; D is unclear. V was shortened by 10 bases and J by 4 bases, with 15 bases between the two germline ends. Germline CDR1 reads SGHNT; CDR2 reads YENEEA. The CDR3 contains 13 residues. The CDR3 sequence is CATSTSGADTQYF. CDR3 sequence (DNA): TGTGCCACTTCGACCTCTGGCGCAGATACGCAGTATTTT.

The V call is TRBV18, the J call TRBJ1-2; 7 bases fit TRBD1. V was pared by 5 bases and J by 6 bases, with 9 bases of the junction left unmatched. The CDR3 is 14 residues long. Germline V lookup: CDR1 KGHSH, CDR2 LQKENI. CDR3 coding DNA: TGTGCCAGCTCATCCACCGGGACAGAGAATGGCTACACCTTC. Encoded protein: CASSSTGTENGYTF.

The rearrangement links TRBV5-1 to TRBJ2-5; D is ambiguous. CDR3 length: 12 residues. Germline values: CDR1 SGHRS, CDR2 YFSETQ. Trimming removed 0 bases at V and 5 bases at J, with 5 bases between. This CDR3 is CASSLVGETQYF. In nucleotides, the CDR3 is TGCGCCAGCAGCTTGGTTGGGGAGACCCAGTACTTC.